Listed below are T cell receptor beta chains from one sample, sequenced in a study of T cell clonotyping in hematopoietic cell transplantation. The assay was immunoSEQ multiplex PCR, and TCRdb's table has in-frame clones only and misses some. The sample gives thousands of clones, about nine tenths of which show up once; more than 6.5% is in the top ten. This sample comprised peripheral blood mononuclear cells, obtained 100 days after allogeneic stem cell transplant. The source is a male patient in his thirties or forties who had an allogeneic stem cell transplant from an unrelated donor, so the T cells may come from the graft donor. Some clones in this sample may be carry-over from other donors' samples. CDR3s include the opening cysteine and the closing phenylalanine or tryptophan. The D gene is left open where the match is weak. The size entry is marked missing in some rows and otherwise reads once, few, many or a size class.

clone size	V gene	J gene	D gene	CDR3 protein	CDR3 DNA
NA	TRBV5-1	TRBJ2-7	NA	CASSLDSGQLFPYEQYF	TGCGCCAGCAGCTTGGATTCGGGACAATTATTCCCCTACGAGCAGTACTTC
NA	TRBV7-9	TRBJ2-5	NA	CASSVGGVYQETQYF	TGTGCCAGCAGCGTAGGAGGGGTCTACCAAGAGACCCAGTACTTC
NA	TRBV6-5	TRBJ2-3	NA	CASSKGPSTDTQYF	TGTGCCAGCAGTAAAGGCCCCAGCACAGATACGCAGTATTTT
NA	TRBV4-3	TRBJ2-2	NA	CASSQVSGELFF	TGCGCCAGCAGCCAAGTGTCTGGGGAGCTGTTTTTT
NA	TRBV29-1	TRBJ1-3	NA	CTGDTTGNTIYF	TGCACTGGGGACACCACTGGAAACACCATATATTTT
once	TRBV14	TRBJ2-3	NA	CASSRRTASTDTQYF	TGTGCCAGCAGCCGCCGGACAGCGAGCACAGATACGCAGTATTTT
NA	TRBV7-9	TRBJ1-1	NA	CASSQQENTEAFF	TGTGCCAGCAGTCAACAGGAGAACACTGAAGCTTTCTTT
NA	TRBV15	TRBJ2-7	TRBD1	CATSLRWTGGEQYF	TGTGCCACCAGCCTTCGGTGGACAGGGGGCGAGCAGTACTTC
NA	TRBV11-2	TRBJ2-1	NA	CASSSLLGRGLNQAFF	TGTGCCAGCAGCTCCCTCCTGGGGCGGGGGCTTAACCAAGCGTTCTTC
few	TRBV5-8	TRBJ2-3	NA	CASRPLGLDTQYF	TGTGCCAGCAGGCCACTAGGTCTGGATACGCAGTATTTT
once	TRBV30	TRBJ1-2	NA	CAWSPGGGYGYTF	TGTGCCTGGAGTCCCGGCGGCGGCTATGGCTACACCTTC
NA	TRBV28	TRBJ1-4	NA	CASSFFEKLFF	TGTGCCAGCAGTTTTTTTGAAAAACTGTTTTTT
NA	TRBV11-3	TRBJ1-1	NA	CASSPTLTGEAFF	TGTGCCAGCAGCCCTACACTGACAGGCGAAGCTTTCTTT
NA	TRBV5-1	TRBJ1-2	NA	CASSPSGVNHIYGYTF	TGCGCCAGCAGCCCGAGCGGAGTAAATCATATCTATGGCTACACCTTC
once	TRBV7-2	TRBJ2-3	NA	CASSSYSDTQYF	TGTGCCAGCAGCTCCTACTCAGATACGCAGTATTTT
NA	TRBV4-1	TRBJ1-1	NA	CASSPPLRGTEAFF	TGCGCCAGCAGCCCCCCCTTGCGGGGAACTGAAGCTTTCTTT
NA	TRBV30	TRBJ1-1	NA	CAWSRGSEAFF	TGTGCCTGGAGTAGGGGTTCTGAAGCTTTCTTT
NA	TRBV7-2	TRBJ1-5	NA	CASSPGMPNQPQHF	TGTGCCAGCAGCCCCGGGATGCCCAATCAGCCCCAGCATTTT
NA	TRBV30	TRBJ1-1	NA	CAWSEGSTEAFF	TGTGCCTGGAGTGAAGGGAGCACTGAAGCTTTCTTT
NA	TRBV6-6	TRBJ1-5	NA	CASSYRGPDQPQHF	TGTGCCAGCAGTTACCGGGGACCCGATCAGCCCCAGCATTTT
few	TRBV6-4	TRBJ2-2	TRBD2	CASSEFGGVNTGELFF	TGTGCCAGCAGTGAATTCGGGGGGGTGAACACCGGGGAGCTGTTTTTT
once	TRBV28	TRBJ2-7	NA	CASSLPLRIVGGLTYEQYF	TGTGCCAGCAGTTTGCCTCTGAGGATAGTGGGGGGCCTAACCTACGAGCAGTACTTC
NA	TRBV30	TRBJ1-6	TRBD1	CAWSVQGAAPLHF	TGTGCCTGGAGTGTACAGGGGGCGGCACCCCTCCACTTT
NA	TRBV2	TRBJ1-1	NA	CASRALMNTEAFF	TGTGCCAGCAGGGCCCTCATGAACACTGAAGCTTTCTTT
NA	TRBV11-2	TRBJ2-2	NA	CASSHLRGGDNTGELFF	TGTGCCAGCAGCCATTTAAGAGGCGGGGACAACACCGGGGAGCTGTTTTTT
NA	TRBV7-2	TRBJ1-2	TRBD1	CASSFGQGDGYTF	TGTGCCAGCAGCTTCGGACAGGGTGATGGCTACACCTTC
NA	TRBV6-1	TRBJ2-7	NA	CASSEGRPPKYEQYF	TGTGCCAGCAGTGAAGGGAGGCCCCCGAAGTACGAGCAGTACTTC
NA	TRBV27	TRBJ2-6	TRBD1	CASWTGAGANVLTF	TGTGCTTCATGGACAGGGGCTGGGGCCAACGTCCTGACTTTC
NA	TRBV7-2	TRBJ1-5	NA	CASSSDSKFGNQPQHF	TGTGCCAGCAGCTCGGACAGCAAATTCGGAAATCAGCCCCAGCATTTT
few	TRBV9	TRBJ2-1	NA	CASSVGSDSYNEQFF	TGTGCCAGCAGCGTAGGCAGCGACTCCTACAATGAGCAGTTCTTC
NA	TRBV7-8	TRBJ2-3	NA	CASSLVVTTGTDTQYF	TGTGCCAGCAGCTTAGTGGTCACGACAGGAACCGATACGCAGTATTTT
NA	TRBV29-1	TRBJ2-5	TRBD2	CSVRPIAGGQETQYF	TGCAGCGTCAGACCAATAGCGGGAGGCCAAGAGACCCAGTACTTC
NA	TRBV15	TRBJ1-2	NA	CATSREEGDGYTF	TGTGCCACCAGCAGAGAGGAAGGGGACGGCTACACCTTC
NA	TRBV28	TRBJ1-2	TRBD1	CASSRTGREGYGYTF	TGTGCCAGCAGTAGGACAGGGAGGGAGGGCTATGGCTACACCTTC
NA	TRBV6-4	TRBJ1-4	NA	CASSASAGGNEKLFF	TGTGCCAGCAGTGCCTCCGCGGGGGGTAATGAAAAACTGTTTTTT
NA	TRBV25-1	TRBJ2-7	NA	CASRQGAYEQYF	TGTGCCAGCAGACAGGGAGCCTACGAGCAGTACTTC
NA	TRBV30	TRBJ2-1	NA	CAWSVLGPYSYNEQFF	TGTGCCTGGAGTGTACTGGGCCCCTACTCCTACAATGAGCAGTTCTTC
few	TRBV9	TRBJ1-1	NA	CASSVTDSEAFF	TGTGCCAGCAGCGTTACGGACAGTGAAGCTTTCTTT
NA	TRBV20-1	TRBJ1-2	NA	CSARGIGYTF	TGCAGTGCTCGGGGGATCGGCTACACCTTC
NA	TRBV9	TRBJ2-7	NA	CASSVRLAGEQYF	TGTGCCAGCAGCGTGAGGCTAGCTGGCGAGCAGTACTTC
NA	TRBV4-3	TRBJ2-3	TRBD1	CASSLGTGITDTQYF	TGCGCCAGCAGCCTTGGGACAGGGATCACAGATACGCAGTATTTT
once	TRBV5-1	TRBJ2-2	NA	CASSFGPPRGVETGELFF	TGCGCCAGCAGTTTTGGACCCCCGAGGGGGGTCGAAACCGGGGAGCTGTTTTTT
few	TRBV30	TRBJ2-1	NA	CACTSFGVPVNEQFF	TGTGCCTGTACATCCTTCGGGGTCCCCGTCAATGAGCAGTTCTTC
NA	TRBV27	TRBJ2-3	NA	CASSLSGSDTQYF	TGTGCCAGCAGTTTATCTGGTTCCGATACGCAGTATTTT
few	TRBV19	TRBJ2-1	NA	CASSRETRGEQFF	TGTGCCAGTAGTAGGGAAACTAGAGGTGAGCAGTTCTTC
once	TRBV28	TRBJ1-6	NA	CASRDGNNSPLHF	TGTGCCAGCAGGGACGGGAATAATTCACCCCTCCACTTT
NA	TRBV7-2	TRBJ2-1	TRBD2	CASSLGGGGLNNEQFF	TGTGCCAGCAGCTTAGGCGGCGGGGGGCTCAACAATGAGCAGTTCTTC
NA	TRBV6-5	TRBJ1-3	TRBD1	CASSYSRDSGNTIYF	TGTGCCAGCAGTTACTCCAGGGACAGTGGAAACACCATATATTTT
NA	TRBV6-5	TRBJ1-1	NA	CASSYLVDTEAFF	TGTGCCAGCAGTTACTTGGTGGACACTGAAGCTTTCTTT
NA	TRBV5-1	TRBJ1-2	NA	CASSLAVAGGPGNYGYTF	TGCGCCAGCAGCTTGGCCGTCGCGGGGGGACCTGGTAACTATGGCTACACCTTC
NA	TRBV29-1	TRBJ2-7	TRBD1	CSVHGQGGNEQYF	TGCAGCGTCCACGGACAGGGCGGCAACGAGCAGTACTTC
NA	TRBV30	TRBJ2-2	NA	CAWSVRPGGELFF	TGTGCCTGGAGTGTACGACCAGGCGGGGAGCTGTTTTTT
NA	TRBV10-3	TRBJ1-6	NA	CAIGQPQVYNSPLHF	TGTGCCATCGGACAGCCTCAAGTCTATAATTCACCCCTCCACTTT
few	TRBV30	TRBJ1-5	TRBD1	CAWSSGQGDQPQHF	TGTGCCTGGAGTAGCGGACAGGGAGATCAGCCCCAGCATTTT
NA	TRBV28	TRBJ2-6	NA	CASGASGANVLTF	TGTGCCAGTGGAGCCTCTGGGGCCAACGTCCTGACTTTC
NA	TRBV19	TRBJ1-2	NA	CASSIAGGGYGYTF	TGTGCCAGTAGTATAGCTGGAGGGGGGTATGGCTACACCTTC
NA	TRBV5-4	TRBJ2-3	NA	CASSGRVATDTQYF	TGTGCCAGCAGCGGCAGGGTCGCCACAGATACGCAGTATTTT